This is a list of T cell receptor beta chains from one sample in a study of early stage breast cancer tumors. Only in-frame clones appear in the TCRdb table, and some are missing; sequencing was by immunoSEQ multiplex PCR. The table includes tens of thousands of clones, under 95% detected once. The sample was blood. These receptors were collected from a person aged 70 to 85 with breast cancer. CDR3s include the opening cysteine and the closing phenylalanine or tryptophan. The order of the fields is CDR3 protein, CDR3 DNA, J gene, V gene, CDR3 length, D gene, clone size. The D gene is left open where the match is weak. Clone size is stated in some rows and not others, as once, few, many or a class when expanded.

CDR3: CASSKLQGKGNQPQHF
DNA: TGTGCCAGCAGCAAACTCCAGGGGAAGGGCAATCAGCCCCAGCATTTT
J: TRBJ1-5
V: TRBV21-1
length: 16
D: NA
size: NA

CDR3: CASSEQGGSYEQYF
DNA: TGTGCCAGCAGTGAACAGGGGGGCAGCTACGAGCAGTACTTC
J: TRBJ2-7
V: TRBV2
length: 14
D: NA
size: NA

CDR3: CASSGHPNTGELFF
DNA: TGTGCCAGCAGTGGCCACCCGAACACCGGGGAGCTGTTTTTT
J: TRBJ2-2
V: TRBV28
length: 14
D: NA
size: NA

CDR3: CASSPLFRQATEAFF
DNA: TGTGCCAGCAGTCCCCTTTTTAGGCAGGCCACTGAAGCTTTCTTT
J: TRBJ1-1
V: TRBV6-5
length: 15
D: NA
size: NA

CDR3: CASSLDSPNTGELFF
DNA: TGTGCCAGCAGTTTGGACAGCCCGAACACCGGGGAGCTGTTTTTT
J: TRBJ2-2
V: TRBV27
length: 15
D: NA
size: NA

CDR3: CASSPRQGMETQYF
DNA: TGTGCCAGCAGCCCCAGACAGGGTATGGAGACCCAGTACTTC
J: TRBJ2-5
V: TRBV7-2
length: 14
D: TRBD1
size: NA

CDR3: CASSGQGLEQYF
DNA: TGTGCCAGCAGCGGACAGGGCCTCGAGCAGTACTTC
J: TRBJ2-7
V: TRBV27
length: 12
D: TRBD1
size: few

CDR3: CASSVAGNTEAFF
DNA: TGTGCCAGCAGCGTAGCGGGGAACACTGAAGCTTTCTTT
J: TRBJ1-1
V: TRBV9
length: 13
D: NA
size: NA

CDR3: CASSVGLAGFSTDTQYF
DNA: TGTGCCAGCTCAGTCGGACTAGCGGGGTTTAGCACAGATACGCAGTATTTT
J: TRBJ2-3
V: TRBV18
length: 17
D: TRBD2
size: NA

CDR3: CASSFAYGQGPYEQYF
DNA: TGTGCCAGCAGCTTCGCTTACGGGCAGGGCCCCTACGAGCAGTACTTC
J: TRBJ2-7
V: TRBV11-2
length: 16
D: NA
size: once

CDR3: CASSSIGDSGGYTF
DNA: TGCGCCAGCAGCTCAATAGGAGACTCCGGGGGCTACACCTTC
J: TRBJ1-2
V: TRBV5-1
length: 14
D: NA
size: NA

CDR3: CATSRGGNSYEQYF
DNA: TGTGCCACCAGCCGCGGCGGAAACTCCTACGAGCAGTACTTC
J: TRBJ2-7
V: TRBV15
length: 14
D: NA
size: NA

CDR3: CATQASEDEQYF
DNA: TGTGCCACCCAGGCTAGCGAGGACGAGCAGTACTTC
J: TRBJ2-7
V: TRBV7-9
length: 12
D: NA
size: NA

CDR3: CASSVVAGGPREQFF
DNA: TGTGCCAGCAGCGTAGTGGCGGGAGGGCCGCGTGAGCAGTTCTTC
J: TRBJ2-1
V: TRBV9
length: 15
D: TRBD2
size: NA

CDR3: CASSRQTSGYGYTF
DNA: TGTGCCAGCAGTCGACAGACCTCCGGCTATGGCTACACCTTC
J: TRBJ1-2
V: TRBV7-2
length: 14
D: NA
size: NA

CDR3: CAISGTPRNEQFF
DNA: TGTGCCATCTCCGGGACACCTCGGAATGAGCAGTTCTTC
J: TRBJ2-1
V: TRBV6-1
length: 13
D: NA
size: NA

CDR3: CASRNGQPANYGYTF
DNA: TGTGCCAGCAGGAACGGACAGCCAGCTAACTATGGCTACACCTTC
J: TRBJ1-2
V: TRBV2
length: 15
D: NA
size: NA

CDR3: CASSRTSGGGGTQYF
DNA: TGTGCCAGCAGCCGGACTAGCGGGGGTGGAGGTACGCAGTATTTT
J: TRBJ2-3
V: TRBV7-6
length: 15
D: TRBD2
size: few

CDR3: CASSVDPGQGPEAFF
DNA: TGTGCCAGCAGCGTAGACCCGGGACAGGGACCTGAAGCTTTCTTT
J: TRBJ1-1
V: TRBV9
length: 15
D: TRBD1
size: NA

CDR3: CASSLAQGAQSEAFF
DNA: TGCGCCAGCAGCTTGGCACAGGGGGCTCAAAGTGAAGCTTTCTTT
J: TRBJ1-1
V: TRBV5-1
length: 15
D: TRBD1
size: few

CDR3: CASLRARGQPQHF
DNA: TGTGCCAGCCTCAGGGCAAGAGGTCAGCCCCAGCATTTT
J: TRBJ1-5
V: TRBV19
length: 13
D: NA
size: NA

CDR3: CASSPVGASNEQFF
DNA: TGTGCCAGCAGCCCCGTAGGGGCGAGCAATGAGCAGTTCTTC
J: TRBJ2-1
V: TRBV7-3
length: 14
D: NA
size: NA

CDR3: CASSDPTRAHYGYTF
DNA: TGTGCCAGCAGTGATCCGACCCGAGCGCACTATGGCTACACCTTC
J: TRBJ1-2
V: TRBV25-1
length: 15
D: NA
size: NA

CDR3: CASSRQGTDTQYF
DNA: TGTGCCAGCAGCAGACAGGGCACAGATACGCAGTATTTT
J: TRBJ2-3
V: TRBV9
length: 13
D: NA
size: NA

CDR3: CASSQPTGEKTQYF
DNA: TGTGCCAGCAGCCAACCGACAGGGGAAAAGACCCAGTACTTC
J: TRBJ2-5
V: TRBV7-9
length: 14
D: TRBD1
size: NA

CDR3: CSVGGDRGYEQYF
DNA: TGCAGCGTCGGAGGGGACAGGGGCTACGAGCAGTACTTC
J: TRBJ2-7
V: TRBV29-1
length: 13
D: TRBD1
size: NA

CDR3: CASSVGGSASTDTQYF
DNA: TGTGCCAGCAGCGTAGGAGGGTCCGCCAGCACAGATACGCAGTATTTT
J: TRBJ2-3
V: TRBV9
length: 16
D: NA
size: NA

CDR3: CASSPRFEGAVSGELFF
DNA: TGTGCCAGCAGCCCTAGGTTTGAGGGCGCGGTGTCCGGGGAGCTGTTTTTT
J: TRBJ2-2
V: TRBV7-9
length: 17
D: NA
size: once

CDR3: CASRGLEYEQYF
DNA: TGTGCCAGCAGGGGCTTGGAATACGAGCAGTACTTC
J: TRBJ2-7
V: TRBV6-5
length: 12
D: NA
size: NA

CDR3: CASRPRGLTEAFF
DNA: TGTGCCAGCAGGCCCCGGGGGTTGACTGAAGCTTTCTTT
J: TRBJ1-1
V: TRBV28
length: 13
D: NA
size: NA

CDR3: CASGQGAETQYF
DNA: TGTGCCAGCGGACAGGGGGCAGAGACCCAGTACTTC
J: TRBJ2-5
V: TRBV7-2
length: 12
D: TRBD1
size: NA

CDR3: CASRGTVYGYTF
DNA: TGTGCCAGCAGGGGGACAGTCTATGGCTACACCTTC
J: TRBJ1-2
V: TRBV6-1
length: 12
D: TRBD1
size: NA

CDR3: CASSLAADTQYF
DNA: TGTGCCAGCAGTTTAGCGGCAGATACGCAGTATTTT
J: TRBJ2-3
V: TRBV28
length: 12
D: NA
size: NA

CDR3: CASSIGTGGVYEQYF
DNA: TGTGCCAGTAGTATCGGGACAGGGGGCGTCTACGAGCAGTACTTC
J: TRBJ2-7
V: TRBV19
length: 15
D: TRBD1
size: NA

CDR3: CATFFPGITTEAFF
DNA: TGTGCCACCTTCTTCCCCGGGATTACCACTGAAGCTTTCTTT
J: TRBJ1-1
V: TRBV28
length: 14
D: NA
size: NA

CDR3: CASSSRLYQETQYF
DNA: TGTGCCAGCAGCTCCCGACTCTACCAAGAGACCCAGTACTTC
J: TRBJ2-5
V: TRBV7-8
length: 14
D: NA
size: NA

CDR3: CASSLQGANYGYTF
DNA: TGCGCCAGCAGCTTACAGGGAGCTAACTATGGCTACACCTTC
J: TRBJ1-2
V: TRBV5-1
length: 14
D: NA
size: NA